The 28 T cell receptor beta chains given below trace back to one sample, sequenced in a study of cytomegalovirus exposure and HLA in healthy donors. Vbeta (60) and Jbeta (13) primers were used in the PCR. This table comes from immunoSEQ multiplex PCR, and its TCRdb copy is limited to in-frame clones, with some not included. This sample carries roughly 99,000 clones, around 72% of them seen once, and the ten largest clones take approximately 2%. The specimen sequenced was PBMCs. The receptors originated from a male donor in good health and CMV-seronegative.

The genes are TRBV19 and TRBJ2-6; TRBD1 aligns across 7 bases. The germline gives CDR1 LNHDA, CDR2 SQIVND (reference sequence). The V and J ends lost 4 bases and 0 bases, in that order; junction bases with no gene match: 6. This CDR3 comprises 17 residues. In nucleotides, the CDR3 is TGTGCCAGTAGTAAAGGACAGGCCGGCTCTGGGGCCAACGTCCTGACTTTC. It encodes CASSKGQAGSGANVLTF.

The rearrangement links TRBV11-2 to TRBJ2-5, with 8 nucleotides matching TRBD2. The CDR3 is 16 amino acids. The germline gives CDR1 SGHAT, CDR2 FQNNGV. With V trimmed by 6 bases and J by 5 bases, 14 bases remained unmatched. As DNA, the CDR3 is TGTGCCAGCAGGCCTCGCCGAGCGGGAGTCTTTGAGACCCAGTACTTC. Translating gives CASRPRRAGVFETQYF. Together with reference TRBV11-2 and TRBJ2-5, the CDR3 gives the full variable domain: EAGVAQSPRYKIIEKRQSVAFWCNPISGHATLYWYQQILGQGPKLLIQFQNNGVVDDSQLPKDRFSAERLKGVDSTLKIQPAKLEDSAVYLCASRPRRAGVFETQYFGPGTRLLVL.

This chain joins TRBV13 and TRBJ1-5; D might be TRBD1 (6 bases). The V end lost 0 bases, the J end lost 5 bases, and 11 bases lay between the germline ends. CDR1 is PRHDT and CDR2 is FYEKMQ in the germline V gene (reference sequence). The length of the CDR3 is 15 residues. The CDR3 coding sequence is TGTGCCAGCAGCTTAGGCAGGGGTATAGATCAGCCCCAGCATTTT. This codes for CASSLGRGIDQPQHF. Complete variable domain (other parts from reference TRBV13 and TRBJ1-5): AAGVIQSPRHLIKEKRETATLKCYPIPRHDTVYWYQQGPGQDPQFLISFYEKMQSDKGSIPDRFSAQQFSDYHSELNMSSLELGDSALYFCASSLGRGIDQPQHFGDGTRLSIL.

The V and J genes are TRBV30 and TRBJ2-3, with 10 bases fitting TRBD2. Germline values: CDR1 GTSNPN, CDR2 SVGIG (reference sequence). Germline trimming cut 7 bases from V and 1 base from J; bases unmatched to any gene: 5. CDR3 length: 14 amino acids. Here the CDR3 reads CASAGTSGTDTQYF. The CDR3 DNA reads TGTGCCTCCGCCGGGACTAGCGGCACAGATACGCAGTATTTT.

The V and J genes are TRBV5-4 and TRBJ2-3, with 10 bases fitting TRBD2. The CDR3 loop spans 15 amino acids. J gave up 6 bases and V 2 bases, and 6 bases lay outside the gene matches. Germline V gene sequence: CDR1 SGHNT, CDR2 YYREEE (reference sequence). CDR3 residues: CASSLPGLAVDTQYF. CDR3 nucleotides: TGTGCCAGCAGCTTACCAGGACTAGCGGTGGATACGCAGTATTTT.

The chain recombines TRBV7-9 with TRBJ2-7; 7 bases line up with TRBD1. Losses at the gene ends were 4 bases for V and 5 bases for J; bases not matched to a gene: 11. The V gene's germline CDR1 is SEHNR and CDR2 FQNEAQ (reference sequence). The CDR3 is made up of 15 amino acids. The CDR3 region is CASSSRQGDLHEQYF. CDR3 nucleotides: TGTGCCAGCAGCTCGCGACAGGGAGATCTCCACGAGCAGTACTTC. Based on the CDR3 plus reference TRBV7-9 and TRBJ2-7, the full variable domain is DTGVSQNPRHKITKRGQNVTFRCDPISEHNRLYWYRQTLGQGPEFLTYFQNEAQLEKSRLLSDRFSAERPKGSFSTLEIQRTEQGDSAMYLCASSSRQGDLHEQYFGPGTRLTVT.

V is TRBV7-9 and J is TRBJ1-3, with 7 bases that match TRBD1. Germline CDR1 and CDR2: SEHNR and FQNEAQ (reference sequence). The length of the CDR3 is 15 residues. V lost 4 bases, J lost 0 bases, and 3 bases stayed unmatched. CDR3 sequence (DNA): TGTGCCAGCAGCTCGACAGGGCTCTCTGGAAACACCATATATTTT. Its translation: CASSSTGLSGNTIYF.

The chain carries TRBV14 and TRBJ1-3, with 10 bases fitting TRBD1. With V trimmed by 4 bases and J by 4 bases, 16 bases remained unmatched. The length of the CDR3 is 19 residues. Germline V lookup: CDR1 SGHDN, CDR2 FVKESK. Here the CDR3 reads CASSPGGTGATFAGNTIYF. CDR3 nucleotide sequence: TGTGCCAGCAGCCCGGGCGGGACAGGGGCGACGTTCGCCGGAAACACCATATATTTT.

This chain links TRBV18 with TRBJ1-2; D is uncertain. CDR3 length equals 13 residues. V lost 2 bases and J 8 bases, leaving 12 bases between the germline ends. Germline lookup yields CDR1 KGHSH and CDR2 LQKENI. CDR3: CASSPKQQEGYTF. DNA of the CDR3: TGTGCCAGCTCACCAAAACAGCAGGAAGGCTACACCTTC.

This clone was counted only a few times. One junction end disagrees with the germline gene, perhaps due to a read error. This chain joins TRBV7-7 and TRBJ2-2, with TRBD2 identical over 8 bases. CDR1 and CDR2 from the germline V gene are SSHAT and FNYEAQ (reference sequence). There are 16 residues in the CDR3. The CDR3 protein is CASSLSTGGPPGELFF. As DNA, the CDR3 is TGTGCTAGCAGCCTTAGTACGGGAGGGCCTCCCGGGGAGCTGTTTTTT.

V gene TRBV5-1 combines with J gene TRBJ2-7; TRBD1 aligns across 7 bases. V shed 0 bases, J shed 2 bases, and the junction held 8 bases outside the gene matches. This CDR3 has 16 residues. The germline gives CDR1 SGHRS, CDR2 YFSETQ. The CDR3 nucleotides read TGCGCCAGCAGCTTGGGGCCCGGGACAGAGACCTACGAGCAGTACTTC. Amino acids: CASSLGPGTETYEQYF.

This clone has more than one count but fewer than ten. The chain links TRBV6-5 to TRBJ2-1; weak D call: TRBD1 (6 bases). Looked up from germline, CDR1 is MNHEY and CDR2 is SVGAGI. The germline V and J ends were trimmed by 6 bases and 4 bases, with 13 bases remaining between them. The CDR3 loop spans 14 amino acids. As DNA, the CDR3 is TGTGCCAGCAGCCTAGGACAGCTATACAATGAGCAGTTCTTC. Its translation is CASSLGQLYNEQFF.

Details on this clone: At the DNA level, this CDR3 is encoded by other sequences in the same sample as well. The chain joins TRBV6-6 to TRBJ2-5; maybe TRBD1 (6 bases). V was clipped by 7 bases and J by 2 bases, with 17 bases between them. The CDR3 runs to 15 residues. Germline CDR1 MNHNY, CDR2 SVGAGI (reference sequence). The CDR3 nucleotides read TGTGCCAGCACCGCCGGGACACCCTCTCAAGAGACCCAGTACTTC. This codes for CASTAGTPSQETQYF.

The V gene is TRBV5-1, the J gene TRBJ2-7; the match to TRBD1 covers 7 bases. Germline assignment: CDR1 SGHRS and CDR2 YFSETQ. The CDR3 consists of 16 residues. Trimming cost V 1 base and J 1 base; bases outside gene matches: 8. CDR3 residues: CASSLFATGLSYEQYF. The CDR3 coding sequence is TGCGCCAGCAGCTTGTTTGCGACAGGGTTGTCCTACGAGCAGTACTTC.

The gene calls are TRBV14 and TRBJ2-1, with 8 bases lining up with TRBD2. Germline CDR1 and CDR2: SGHDN and FVKESK. CDR3 length: 15 residues. Trimming removed 4 bases from V and 1 base from J; junction bases left unmatched: 3. The CDR3 DNA is TGTGCCAGCAGCCGACTAGCGTTTTCCTACAATGAGCAGTTCTTC. This codes for CASSRLAFSYNEQFF.

The rearrangement links TRBV19 to TRBJ2-7; the D gene is possibly TRBD1 (6 bases). Trimming shortened V by 8 bases and J by 0 bases, and 17 bases separated the two germline ends. The CDR3 runs to 15 residues. The germline gives CDR1 LNHDA, CDR2 SQIVND (reference sequence). CDR3 nucleotides: TGTGCCAGTTCGGTTCAGGGGTTCTCCTCCTACGAGCAGTACTTC. It codes for CASSVQGFSSYEQYF.

In this sample, this clone turned up a few times. This sequence joins TRBV7-3 and TRBJ1-1; TRBD1 matches at 7 bases. Trimming took 2 bases from V and 1 from J; bases not matched to a gene: 4. The germline V gene encodes CDR1 SGHTA and CDR2 FQGTGA. This CDR3 comprises 15 residues. CDR3 sequence: CASSLGTAGNTEAFF. The CDR3 DNA reads as TGTGCCAGCAGCTTAGGGACAGCTGGGAACACTGAAGCTTTCTTT.

J is TRBJ2-7 and V is TRBV28, with a tentative D call TRBD1 (6 bases). Germline V CDR1 and CDR2: MDHEN, SYDVKM. V lost 7 bases and J lost 4, with 14 bases in between. This CDR3 is built from 13 residues. CDR3 sequence: CASKDRPLYEQYF. In nucleotides, the CDR3 is TGTGCCAGCAAAGACAGGCCCCTATACGAGCAGTACTTC.

In this sample, this clone turned up a few times. The V and J genes are TRBV27 and TRBJ1-2, with 9 bases fitting TRBD1. Germline V lookup: CDR1 MNHEY, CDR2 SMNVEV (reference sequence). The CDR3 contains 12 residues. The CDR3 loop is CAAGDRVFGYTF. The CDR3 nucleotides are TGTGCGGCGGGGGACAGGGTATTCGGCTACACCTTC.

The chain combines TRBV4-1 with TRBJ2-6; TRBD1 might be the D (5 bases). V was cut by 1 base and J by 1 base, with 11 bases left in between. The CDR3 totals 17 residues. Germline loops: CDR1 MGHRA, CDR2 YSYEKL. The CDR3 nucleotides read TGCGCCAGCAGCCAAGTAACAGGAGCTTCTGGGGCCAACGTCCTGACTTTC. It encodes CASSQVTGASGANVLTF.

This chain links TRBV5-1 with TRBJ2-1; possible D gene TRBD2, 5 bases. Deletions cut 0 bases from V and 0 bases from J, with 10 bases between. Germline V gene sequence: CDR1 SGHRS, CDR2 YFSETQ. CDR3 size: 16 residues. In DNA, the CDR3 is TGCGCCAGCAGCTTGGCGGAGGCGAGCTCCTACAATGAGCAGTTCTTC. Translated, it gives CASSLAEASSYNEQFF.

The chain employs TRBV4-1 and TRBJ1-1; D remains ambiguous. CDR1 and CDR2 from the germline V gene are MGHRA and YSYEKL. The V end lost 1 base, the J end lost 0 bases, and 15 bases lay between the germline ends. This CDR3 region has 17 residues. The CDR3 DNA reads TGCGCCAGCAGCCAAGCGCGGGCGAGGGCCTTGAACACTGAAGCTTTCTTT. As protein: CASSQARARALNTEAFF.

The rearrangement joins TRBV5-6 to TRBJ2-4; tentatively, D is TRBD2 (6 bases). Trimming took off 1 base at V and 8 bases at J, with 10 bases between the two ends. Germline V gene lookup returns CDR1 SGHDT and CDR2 YYEEEE. The CDR3 is 13 amino acids. The CDR3 here is CASSLTGEDIQYF. Here the CDR3 DNA reads TGTGCCAGCAGCTTGACGGGAGAGGACATTCAGTACTTC.

This chain uses TRBV29-1 with TRBJ2-7; no reliable D call. Germline CDR1 SQVTM, CDR2 ANQGSEA. The CDR3 has 13 residues. Trimming took off 0 bases at V and 0 bases at J, with 6 bases between the two ends. The CDR3 loop reads CSVEEIVSYEQYF. The CDR3 region has the DNA TGCAGCGTTGAAGAAATCGTCTCCTACGAGCAGTACTTC.

The chain joins TRBV7-9 to TRBJ1-3; no reliable D call. V was cut by 3 bases and J by 3 bases, with 6 bases left in between. The CDR3 loop spans 13 amino acids. Germline CDR1 is SEHNR and CDR2 is FQNEAQ (reference sequence). The DNA for the CDR3 is TGTGCCAGCAGCTTGTCCAGTGGAAACACCATATATTTT. This gives the protein CASSLSSGNTIYF.

V and J are TRBV6-7 and TRBJ2-1; 14 positions match TRBD2. TRBV6-7 is designated an ORF whose function remains uncertain. The CDR3 length is 17 residues. Trimming at V came to 6 bases and at J to 9 bases, leaving 13 bases not matched to a gene. The DNA for the CDR3 is TGTGCCAGCAGACCCGGACGGGGACTAGCGGGAGTCTCTGAGCAGTTCTTC. This translates into CASRPGRGLAGVSEQFF.

The chain recombines TRBV9 with TRBJ2-1; a possible D gene is TRBD1 (6 bases). In germline, CDR1 is SGDLS, CDR2 YYNGEE. The CDR3 has 15 residues. V gave up 0 bases and J gave up 3 bases, with 10 bases separating them. CDR3 sequence: CASSVEGVFYNEQFF. In nucleotides, the CDR3 is TGTGCCAGCAGCGTAGAGGGGGTCTTCTACAATGAGCAGTTCTTC.

The chain has TRBV25-1 and TRBJ1-1; 9 positions agree with TRBD1. Trimming cost V 6 bases and J 1 base; bases outside gene matches: 6. Germline V gives CDR1 MGHDK, CDR2 SYGVNS. The CDR3 contains 15 residues. Written as DNA, the CDR3 is TGTGCCAGCAGCGAGACAGGGGGGCAGAACACTGAAGCTTTCTTT. Residues: CASSETGGQNTEAFF.